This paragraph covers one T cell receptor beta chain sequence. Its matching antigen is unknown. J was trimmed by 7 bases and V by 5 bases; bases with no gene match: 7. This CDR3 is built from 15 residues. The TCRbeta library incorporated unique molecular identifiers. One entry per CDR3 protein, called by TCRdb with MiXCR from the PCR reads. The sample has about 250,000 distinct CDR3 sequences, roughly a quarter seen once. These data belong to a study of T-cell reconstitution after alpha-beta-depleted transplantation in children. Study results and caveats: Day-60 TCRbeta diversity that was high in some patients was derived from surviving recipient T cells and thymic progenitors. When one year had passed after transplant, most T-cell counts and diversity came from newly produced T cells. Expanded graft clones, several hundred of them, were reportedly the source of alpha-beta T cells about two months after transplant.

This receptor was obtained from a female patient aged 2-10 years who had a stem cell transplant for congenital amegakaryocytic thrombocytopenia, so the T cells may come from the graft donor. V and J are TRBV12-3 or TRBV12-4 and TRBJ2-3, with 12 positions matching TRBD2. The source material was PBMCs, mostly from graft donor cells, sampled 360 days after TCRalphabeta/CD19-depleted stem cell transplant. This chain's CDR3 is CASSRGLAGLNTQYF. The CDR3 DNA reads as TGTGCCAGCAGTCGCGGACTAGCGGGATTGAATACGCAGTATTTT.